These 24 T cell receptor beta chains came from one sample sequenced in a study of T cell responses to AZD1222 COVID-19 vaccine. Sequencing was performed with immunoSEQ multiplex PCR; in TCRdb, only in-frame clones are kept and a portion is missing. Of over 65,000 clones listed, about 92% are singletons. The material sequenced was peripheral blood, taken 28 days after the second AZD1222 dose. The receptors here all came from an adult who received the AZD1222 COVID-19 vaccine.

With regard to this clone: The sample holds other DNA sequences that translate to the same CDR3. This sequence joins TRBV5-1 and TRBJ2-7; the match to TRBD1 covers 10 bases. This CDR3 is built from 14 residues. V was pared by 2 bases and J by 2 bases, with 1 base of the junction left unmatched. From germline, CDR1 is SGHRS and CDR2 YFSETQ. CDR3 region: CASSLGQGAYEQYF. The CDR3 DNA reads TGCGCCAGCAGCTTAGGACAGGGGGCCTACGAGCAGTACTTC.

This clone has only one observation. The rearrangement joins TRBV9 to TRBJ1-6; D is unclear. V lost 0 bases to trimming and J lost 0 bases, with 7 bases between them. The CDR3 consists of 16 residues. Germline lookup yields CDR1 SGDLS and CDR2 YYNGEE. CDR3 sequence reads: CASSVGGNSYNSPLHF. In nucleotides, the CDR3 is TGTGCCAGCAGCGTAGGTGGGAACTCCTATAATTCACCCCTCCACTTT.

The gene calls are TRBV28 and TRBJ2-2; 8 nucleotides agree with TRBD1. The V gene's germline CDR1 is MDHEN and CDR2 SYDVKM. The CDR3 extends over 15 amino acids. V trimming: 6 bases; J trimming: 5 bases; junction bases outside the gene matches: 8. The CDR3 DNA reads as TGTGCCAGCAGACAGACAGGGGCCGCTACCGGGGAGCTGTTTTTT. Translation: CASRQTGAATGELFF.

CDR3 nucleotide sequence: TGTGCCAGCAGCCAAGTTGGGAACAATGAGCAGTTCTTC. Translating it yields CASSQVGNNEQFF. This sequence joins TRBV4-2 and TRBJ2-1; D ambiguous. Trimming took off 1 base at V and 5 bases at J, with 6 bases between the two ends. The CDR3 consists of 13 residues. Germline CDR1 reads LGHNA; CDR2 reads YNFKEQ.

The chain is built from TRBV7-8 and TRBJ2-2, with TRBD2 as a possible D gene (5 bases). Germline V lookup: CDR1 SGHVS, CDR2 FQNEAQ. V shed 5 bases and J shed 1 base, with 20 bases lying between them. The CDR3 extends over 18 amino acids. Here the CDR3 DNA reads TGTGCCAGCAGCACACTTAGACTCCCGGGGAAGAACACCGGGGAGCTGTTTTTT. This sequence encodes CASSTLRLPGKNTGELFF.

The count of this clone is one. CDR3 DNA sequence: TGTGCCTGGACAGAAAGGACAGGTTGGGCCAATTCACCCCTCCACTTT. Its protein product is CAWTERTGWANSPLHF. The gene calls are TRBV30 and TRBJ1-6; 7 positions agree with TRBD1. The CDR3 totals 16 residues. Germline-derived CDR1 and CDR2 are GTSNPN and SVGIG (reference sequence). The trim removed 4 bases at V and 7 bases at J, leaving 13 bases unmatched.

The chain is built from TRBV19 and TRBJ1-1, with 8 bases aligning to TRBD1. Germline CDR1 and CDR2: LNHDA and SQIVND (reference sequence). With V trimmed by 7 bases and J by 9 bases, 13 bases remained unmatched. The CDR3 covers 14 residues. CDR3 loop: CASTSRDRWEQAFF. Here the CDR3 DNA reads TGTGCCAGTACTAGCCGGGACAGGTGGGAGCAAGCTTTCTTT.

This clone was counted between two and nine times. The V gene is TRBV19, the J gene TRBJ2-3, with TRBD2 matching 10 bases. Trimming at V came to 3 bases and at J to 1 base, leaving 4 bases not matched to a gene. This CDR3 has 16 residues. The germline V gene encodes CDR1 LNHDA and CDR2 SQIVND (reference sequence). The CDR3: CASSMASGGGTDTQYF. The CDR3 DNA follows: TGTGCCAGTAGTATGGCCAGCGGGGGGGGCACAGATACGCAGTATTTT.

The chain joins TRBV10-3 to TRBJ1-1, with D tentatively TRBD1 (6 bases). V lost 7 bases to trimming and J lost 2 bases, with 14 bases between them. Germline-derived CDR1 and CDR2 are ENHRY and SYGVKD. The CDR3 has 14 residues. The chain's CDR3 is CAIMGAGSNTEAFF. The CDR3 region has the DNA TGTGCCATCATGGGGGCAGGAAGTAACACTGAAGCTTTCTTT.

CDR3 loop: CATSREQGAVKTQYF. CDR3 sequence (DNA): TGTGCCACCAGCAGAGAGCAGGGGGCGGTAAAGACCCAGTACTTC. The V and J genes are TRBV15 and TRBJ2-5, with 8 bases identical to TRBD1. The CDR3 covers 15 residues. Germline trimming cut 0 bases from V and 6 bases from J; bases unmatched to any gene: 6. Germline V CDR1 and CDR2: LNHNV, YYDKDF (reference sequence).

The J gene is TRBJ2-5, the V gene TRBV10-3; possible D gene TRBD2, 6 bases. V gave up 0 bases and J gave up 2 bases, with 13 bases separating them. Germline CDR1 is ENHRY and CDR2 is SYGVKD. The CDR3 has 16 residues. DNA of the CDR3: TGTGCCATCAGTGAGTCGACTCCGGGAGAACAAGAGACCCAGTACTTC. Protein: CAISESTPGEQETQYF.

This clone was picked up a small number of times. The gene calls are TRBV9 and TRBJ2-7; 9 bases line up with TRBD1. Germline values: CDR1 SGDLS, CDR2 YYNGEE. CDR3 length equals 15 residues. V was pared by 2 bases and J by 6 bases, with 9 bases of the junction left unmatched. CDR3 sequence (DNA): TGTGCCAGCAGCGTTACCGGGACAGGGACAGGCGAGCAGTACTTC. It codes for CASSVTGTGTGEQYF.

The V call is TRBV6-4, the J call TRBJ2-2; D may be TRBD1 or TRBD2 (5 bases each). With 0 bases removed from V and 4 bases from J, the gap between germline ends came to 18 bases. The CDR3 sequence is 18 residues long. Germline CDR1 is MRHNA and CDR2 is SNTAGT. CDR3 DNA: TGTGCCAGCAGTGACTCGAGTCACGGGGCGTTGTTCACCGGGGAGCTGTTTTTT. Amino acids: CASSDSSHGALFTGELFF.

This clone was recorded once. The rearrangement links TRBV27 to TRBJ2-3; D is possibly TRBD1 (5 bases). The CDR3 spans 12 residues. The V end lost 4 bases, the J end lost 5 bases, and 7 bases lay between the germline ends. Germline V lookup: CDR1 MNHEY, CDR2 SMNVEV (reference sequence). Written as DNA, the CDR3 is TGTGCCAGCAGTTCAGGGTTAGATACGCAGTATTTT. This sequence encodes CASSSGLDTQYF.

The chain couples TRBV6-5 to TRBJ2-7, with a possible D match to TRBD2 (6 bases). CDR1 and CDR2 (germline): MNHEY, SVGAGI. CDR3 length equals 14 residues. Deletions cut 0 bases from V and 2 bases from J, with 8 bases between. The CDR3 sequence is CASSYSEGAYEQYF. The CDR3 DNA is TGTGCCAGCAGTTACTCGGAGGGAGCCTACGAGCAGTACTTC.

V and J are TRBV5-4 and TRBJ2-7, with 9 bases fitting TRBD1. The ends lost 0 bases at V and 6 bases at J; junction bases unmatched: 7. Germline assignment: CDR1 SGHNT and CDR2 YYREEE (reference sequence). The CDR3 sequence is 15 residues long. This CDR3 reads CASSLGGQGLGEQYF. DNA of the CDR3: TGTGCCAGCAGCTTGGGGGGACAGGGATTAGGCGAGCAGTACTTC.

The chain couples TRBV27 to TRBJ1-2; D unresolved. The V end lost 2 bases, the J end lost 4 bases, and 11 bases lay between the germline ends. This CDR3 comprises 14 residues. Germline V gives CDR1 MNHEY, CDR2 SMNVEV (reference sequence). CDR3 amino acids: CASSLNGGVYGYTF. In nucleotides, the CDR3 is TGTGCCAGCAGTTTAAATGGCGGGGTCTATGGCTACACCTTC.

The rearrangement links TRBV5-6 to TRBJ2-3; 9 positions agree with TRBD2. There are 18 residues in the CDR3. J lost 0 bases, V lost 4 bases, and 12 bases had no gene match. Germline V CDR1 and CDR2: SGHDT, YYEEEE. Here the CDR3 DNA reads TGTGCCAGCAGCCGAGGTGGGCCCGGACTAGCGAGCACAGATACGCAGTATTTT. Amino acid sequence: CASSRGGPGLASTDTQYF.

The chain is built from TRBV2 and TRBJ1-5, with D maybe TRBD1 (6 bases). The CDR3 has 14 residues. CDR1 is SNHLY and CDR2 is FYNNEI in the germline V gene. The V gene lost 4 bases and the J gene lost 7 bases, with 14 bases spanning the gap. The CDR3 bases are TGTGCCAGCAGTGTGGGGGCAGGGGAACAGCCCCAGCATTTT. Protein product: CASSVGAGEQPQHF.

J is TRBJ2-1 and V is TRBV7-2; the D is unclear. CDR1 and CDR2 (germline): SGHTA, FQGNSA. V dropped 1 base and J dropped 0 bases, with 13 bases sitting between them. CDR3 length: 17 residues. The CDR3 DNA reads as TGTGCCAGCAGCTTAGTTTCCCAGCCAAGCTCCTACAATGAGCAGTTCTTC. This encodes CASSLVSQPSSYNEQFF.

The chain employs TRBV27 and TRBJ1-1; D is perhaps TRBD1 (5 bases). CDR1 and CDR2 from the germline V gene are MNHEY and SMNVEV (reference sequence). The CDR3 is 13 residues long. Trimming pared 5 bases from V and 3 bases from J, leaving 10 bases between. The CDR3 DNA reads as TGTGCCAGCAGTCTCCGGGGGTACACTGAAGCTTTCTTT. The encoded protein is CASSLRGYTEAFF.

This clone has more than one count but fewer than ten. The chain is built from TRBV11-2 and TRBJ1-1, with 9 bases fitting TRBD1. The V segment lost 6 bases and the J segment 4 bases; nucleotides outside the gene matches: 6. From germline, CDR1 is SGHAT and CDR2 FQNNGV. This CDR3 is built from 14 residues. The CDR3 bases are TGTGCCAGCAGGATTACAGGGGGCGTCACTGAAGCTTTCTTT. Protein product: CASRITGGVTEAFF.

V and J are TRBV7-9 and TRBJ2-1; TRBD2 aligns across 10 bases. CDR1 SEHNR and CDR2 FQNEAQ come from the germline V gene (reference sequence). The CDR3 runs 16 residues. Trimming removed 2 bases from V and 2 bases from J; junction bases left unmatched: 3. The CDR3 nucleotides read TGTGCCAGCAGCTTATCTAGCGGGGGACCCTACAATGAGCAGTTCTTC. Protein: CASSLSSGGPYNEQFF.

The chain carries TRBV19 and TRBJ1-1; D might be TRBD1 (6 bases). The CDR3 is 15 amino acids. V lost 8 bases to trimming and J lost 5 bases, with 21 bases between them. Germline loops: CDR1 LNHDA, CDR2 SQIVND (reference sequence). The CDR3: CASLPLGGLGTEAFF. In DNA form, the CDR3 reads TGTGCCAGTCTCCCGCTCGGGGGCCTGGGGACTGAAGCTTTCTTT.